The T cell receptor beta chain under discussion was sequenced for a study of response to subunit inactivated influenza vaccine. Notes on this clonotype: What it binds is unknown.

Broader study findings: After each seasonal influenza vaccination, few new T cells are recruited, the authors suggested.

CDR3 size: 15 residues. Germline assignment: CDR1 DFQATT and CDR2 SNEGSKA (reference sequence). J was trimmed by 5 bases and V by 2 bases; bases with no gene match: 6. TCRdb reprocessed the RT-PCR reads via MiXCR and lists one record per CDR3 protein. The table lists 650,000 to 800,000 distinct CDR3 sequences, 11% to 15% of them singletons, with less than 9% in the top ten. V usage is TRBV20-1 and J usage is TRBJ2-2, with 9 bases aligning to TRBD1. The specimen was PBMCs from blood, collected less than 15 days before vaccination. This receptor was obtained from a man in his fifties who received an inactivated influenza vaccine. The CDR3 DNA follows: TGCAGTGCTAGACCCCCGGGACAGGGTACCGGGGAGCTGTTTTTT. Amino acid sequence: CSARPPGQGTGELFF.